This T cell receptor (beta chain) comes out of a study of blood T cell repertoires in COVID-19. Across the study: Donors in the United States, Italy and Spain gave samples during acute or convalescent COVID-19.

What the recovered Cohort 3 donors had was two negative PCRs, clearance, or symptom resolution. Per the authors' pipeline: Amplification of reference gene primers was used by the study to estimate nucleated cell counts. Sequencing used immunoSEQ multiplex PCR; TCRdb keeps in-frame clones, though not all of them. V and J calls and clone size are given by that table; D and trimming were obtained from the DNA. The data contain around 160,000 clones, around 79% of them singletons. The CDR3 consists of 11 residues. In germline, CDR1 is ENHRY, CDR2 SYGVKD. Deletions cut 6 bases from V and 7 bases from J, with 9 bases between.

The clonotype originates from a man in his fifties or sixties who had recovered from COVID-19. The chain couples TRBV10-3 to TRBJ1-2, with a weak D call TRBD1 (6 bases). Sequenced input: PBMCs or T cells enriched from blood (not recorded which). The CDR3 DNA is TGTGCCATCAGGGCAGGGGTTGGCTACACCTTC. Translation: CAIRAGVGYTF.